The TCR beta chain described here comes from a study of shared clonotypes between healthy human individuals. Only in-frame clones appear in the TCRdb table, and some are missing; sequencing was by immunoSEQ multiplex PCR. Here the sample spans some 2 million clones, roughly 95% being singletons. In its sample, this clone was seen once. The CDR3 consists of 13 residues. J lost 6 bases, V lost 7 bases, and 9 bases had no gene match. Germline CDR1 is ENHRY and CDR2 is SYGVKD. This TCR was recovered from a man aged 18 to 29 in good health. Sequencing used naive CD4+ T cells sorted from blood. Subset here: CD45RA+ positively selected. The chain links TRBV10-3 to TRBJ2-7; 7 bases are shared with TRBD2. CDR3 nucleotide sequence: TGTGCCATCATTACTTCTAGGGAGGGCGAGCAGTACTTC. It encodes CAIITSREGEQYF.